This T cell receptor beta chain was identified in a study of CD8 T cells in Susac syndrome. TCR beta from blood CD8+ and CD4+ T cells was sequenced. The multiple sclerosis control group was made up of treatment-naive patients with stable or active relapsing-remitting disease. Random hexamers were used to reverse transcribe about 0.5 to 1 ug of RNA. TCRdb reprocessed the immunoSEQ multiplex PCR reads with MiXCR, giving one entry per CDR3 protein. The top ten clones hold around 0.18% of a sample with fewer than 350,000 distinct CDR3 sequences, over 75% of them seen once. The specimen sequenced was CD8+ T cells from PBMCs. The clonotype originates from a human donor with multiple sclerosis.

Here the CDR3 DNA reads TGTGCCAGCAGCTTGGTCTTTTCAGGGACCTACAATGAGCAGTTCTTC. It yields the protein CASSLVFSGTYNEQFF. V is TRBV11-1 and J is TRBJ2-1; D is perhaps TRBD1 (5 bases). CDR3 length: 16 amino acids. V was pared by 3 bases and J by 2 bases, with 14 bases between. Germline V lookup: CDR1 SGHAT, CDR2 FQDESV (reference sequence).